This T cell receptor beta chain comes out of a study of cytomegalovirus exposure and HLA in healthy donors. Broader study findings: High specificity and sensitivity for cytomegalovirus status were reported for the classifier.

Libraries were prepared by immunoSEQ multiplex PCR; TCRdb keeps only in-frame clonotypes and omits some of them. In the table there are around 170,000 clones, about 85% of which are singletons. As concerns this clone: As yet, its antigen is unknown.

Germline V gene sequence: CDR1 PRHDT, CDR2 FYEKMQ (reference sequence). Trimming shortened V by 0 bases and J by 5 bases, and 10 bases separated the two germline ends. This CDR3 is built from 14 residues. The donors were part of the roughly 110-subject validation cohort, which stood apart from the roughly 700-subject first cohort. The J gene is TRBJ1-2, the V gene TRBV13; D ambiguous. This sequence originates from a young man in good health and CMV-seropositive. Specimen: PBMCs. The CDR3 loop reads CASSLGLSLYGYTF. The CDR3 nucleotides are TGTGCCAGCAGCTTAGGATTGAGTTTATATGGCTACACCTTC.